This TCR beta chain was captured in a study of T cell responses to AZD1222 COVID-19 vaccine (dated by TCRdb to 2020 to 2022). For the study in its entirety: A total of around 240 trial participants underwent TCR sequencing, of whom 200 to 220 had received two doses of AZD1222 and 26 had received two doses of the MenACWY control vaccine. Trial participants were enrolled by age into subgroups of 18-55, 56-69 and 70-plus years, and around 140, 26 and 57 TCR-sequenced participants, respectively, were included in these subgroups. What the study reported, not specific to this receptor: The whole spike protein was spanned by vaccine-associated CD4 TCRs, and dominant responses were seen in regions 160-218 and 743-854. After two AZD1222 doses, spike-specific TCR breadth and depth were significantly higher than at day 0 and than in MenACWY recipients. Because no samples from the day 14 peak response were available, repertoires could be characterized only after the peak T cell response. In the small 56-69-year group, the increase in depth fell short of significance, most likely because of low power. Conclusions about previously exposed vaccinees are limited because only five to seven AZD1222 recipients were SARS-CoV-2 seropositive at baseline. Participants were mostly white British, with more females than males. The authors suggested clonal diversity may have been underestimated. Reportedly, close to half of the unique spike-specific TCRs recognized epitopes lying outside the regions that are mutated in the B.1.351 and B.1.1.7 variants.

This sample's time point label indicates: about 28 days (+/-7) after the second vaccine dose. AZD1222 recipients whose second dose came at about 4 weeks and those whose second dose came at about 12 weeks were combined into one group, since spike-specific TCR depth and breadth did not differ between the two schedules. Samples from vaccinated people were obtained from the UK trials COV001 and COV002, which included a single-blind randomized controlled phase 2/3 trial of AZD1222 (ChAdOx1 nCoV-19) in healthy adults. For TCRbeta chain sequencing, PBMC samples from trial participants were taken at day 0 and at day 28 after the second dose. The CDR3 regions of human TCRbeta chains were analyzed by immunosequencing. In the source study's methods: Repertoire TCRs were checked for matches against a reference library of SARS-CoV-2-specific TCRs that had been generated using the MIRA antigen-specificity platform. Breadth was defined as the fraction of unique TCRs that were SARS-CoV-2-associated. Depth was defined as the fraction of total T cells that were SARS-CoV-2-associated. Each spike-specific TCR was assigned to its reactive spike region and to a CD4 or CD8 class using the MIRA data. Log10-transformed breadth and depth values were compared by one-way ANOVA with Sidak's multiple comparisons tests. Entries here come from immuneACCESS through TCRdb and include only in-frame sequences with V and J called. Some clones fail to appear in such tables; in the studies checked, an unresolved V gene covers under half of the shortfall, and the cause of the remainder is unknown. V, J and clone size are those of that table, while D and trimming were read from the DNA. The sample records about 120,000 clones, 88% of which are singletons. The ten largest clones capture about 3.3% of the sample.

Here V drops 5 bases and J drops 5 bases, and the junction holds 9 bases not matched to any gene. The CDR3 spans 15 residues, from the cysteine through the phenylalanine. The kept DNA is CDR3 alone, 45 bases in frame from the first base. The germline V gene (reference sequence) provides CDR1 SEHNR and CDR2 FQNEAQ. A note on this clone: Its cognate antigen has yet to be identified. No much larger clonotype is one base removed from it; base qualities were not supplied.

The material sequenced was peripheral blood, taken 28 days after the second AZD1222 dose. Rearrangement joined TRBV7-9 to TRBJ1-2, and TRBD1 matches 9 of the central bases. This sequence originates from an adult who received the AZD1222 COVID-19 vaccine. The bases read TGTGCCAGCAGCCCCAGGGACAGGGTAACGTATGGCTACACCTTC. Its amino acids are CASSPRDRVTYGYTF.